This T cell receptor beta chain was documented in a study of T-cell memory formation after mild COVID-19 listed by TCRdb under 2021. The study in broad terms: TCR sequence clusters from the two donors were found to be largely donor specific. T-cell clones expanding and contracting after mild COVID-19 in a couple of donors were tracked by longitudinal TCRalpha and TCRbeta repertoire sequencing. Two young, previously healthy adult volunteers made up the cohort, one male and one female.

Points the paper makes about the study in general: Clones contracting from day 15 to 85 had balanced CD4/CD8 phenotypes, while a second wave expanding from day 15 to 37 was biased towards CD4+. Only two mild cases were covered in the study, and larger cohorts including severe cases with pre-infection samples were considered necessary. Some responding clones were detected in pre-infection memory, which suggested that pre-existing cross-reactive memory T cells had joined the SARS-CoV-2 response. The second-wave clones that peaked on day 37 were not confirmed to be SARS-CoV-2 specific. Contracting CD4+ clones were located mainly in the CM and EM memory subsets, whereas CD8+ clones were found to be enriched in EMRA.

PBMCs were isolated by Ficoll-Paque density gradient centrifugation. CDR1 DFQATT and CDR2 SNEGSKA were looked up in the germline V gene (reference sequence). Deletion took 5 bases off V and 0 bases off J, with a span of 16 bases between the germline ends. The cysteine opens and the phenylalanine closes a CDR3 of 16 amino acids. Of all the DNA, just the CDR3 is kept, 48 bases in frame from base 1. With regard to this clonotype: Its antigen is currently not known. No base quality information exists; no much larger clone differs at one position.

The sequencer was an Illumina NovaSeq 6000. Using 5'RACE with constant-segment primers, TCRalpha and TCRbeta cDNA libraries were constructed, with sample barcodes and unique molecular identifiers added in the process. RNA was extracted from every sample with Trizol reagent. Library amplification was performed in two PCR steps, and a second sample barcode and Illumina TruSeq adapters were introduced in the second step. Sequencing of libraries was performed on an Illumina NovaSeq with 2 x 150 bp paired-end reads. The authors processed their data as follows. With migec v1.2.7, reads were demultiplexed and then collapsed into UMI-guided consensus sequences. Using mixcr v2.1.11, UMI consensuses were aligned to TRA and TRB V and J templates and then assembled into clonotypes. A clonotype was counted as expanded or contracted only when both edgeR and NoisET called the clonotype significant, with the noise models trained on biological replicates. For edgeR calls, a false discovery rate-adjusted p below 0.01 and a log2 fold-change threshold of 1 were applied. As an exploratory analysis of dynamics, PCA with hierarchical clustering was applied to max-normalized trajectories of the 1000 most abundant clonotypes. Separately sequenced CD4+ and CD8+ repertoires were used to assign a CD4 or CD8 phenotype to each responding clone. Through fastp at Q25 and MiXCR, TCRdb rebuilt clones from the public reads, retaining in-frame beta chains. Rows with one shared CDR3 protein collapse into an entry with the most common genes and DNA. For this entry, the V and J calls and clone size follow TCRdb and not the study's own pipeline. The sample table lists around 430,000 distinct CDR3 sequences, approximately 16% of them with a count of one. The ten largest make up 20% to 25% of the sample.

Material for sequencing was PBMCs or a T cell subset sorted from them (not recorded which). The receptor chain draws on TRBV20-1 and TRBJ2-2; the D gene is perhaps TRBD1 or TRBD2, each of them matching over 5 bases. This TCR came from a man younger than 30 who had mild COVID-19 (a few samples of this study predate the infection). The sample titles of this study are shuffled in the database, so cell type and time point are left out; the donor was told from shared clones. The CDR3 has the sequence CSALNRDRANTGELFF. The DNA reads TGCAGTGCTTTAAACCGGGACCGCGCGAACACCGGGGAGCTGTTTTTT.